The 16 T cell receptor beta chains below all came from one sample that was sequenced in a study of cytomegalovirus exposure and HLA in healthy donors. PCR was performed using 60 Vbeta and 13 Jbeta primers. Clones were read by immunoSEQ multiplex PCR, and TCRdb kept only the in-frame ones, dropping some. The top ten clones hold over 3% of a sample with around 90,000 clones, around 84% of them seen once. What was sequenced was PBMCs. Receptors originate from a woman in her forties in good health and CMV-seronegative.

The chain combines TRBV7-9 with TRBJ1-2; 9 nucleotides match TRBD1. V trimming: 5 bases; J trimming: 8 bases; junction bases outside the gene matches: 15. CDR3 length: 16 residues. Germline-derived CDR1 and CDR2 are SEHNR and FQNEAQ (reference sequence). The CDR3, as DNA: TGTGCCAGCAGCCCTCGGACAGGGGCCACGTCGGTAGGCTACACCTTC. This sequence encodes CASSPRTGATSVGYTF.

The count of this clone is one. The rearrangement joins TRBV12-5 to TRBJ2-1, with 10 bases fitting TRBD2. With V trimmed by 3 bases and J by 12 bases, 14 bases remained unmatched. The CDR3 spans 16 residues. Germline V gives CDR1 LGHNT, CDR2 FRNRAP. The CDR3 spells CASGFSGTSVTMRQFF. CDR3 nucleotide sequence: TGTGCTAGTGGTTTCTCCGGGACTAGCGTTACAATGAGGCAGTTCTTC.

The V and J genes are TRBV27 and TRBJ2-5, with 8 bases identical to TRBD1. Near its end, the DNA agrees better with TRBJ2-7, so the J call may be wrong. Germline V CDR1 and CDR2: MNHEY, SMNVEV (reference sequence). This CDR3 region has 14 residues. The CDR3 coding sequence is TGTGCCAGCAGTTTACAGGGGGCCCCCTACGAGCAGTACTTC. It encodes CASSLQGAPYEQYF.

The CDR3 region has the DNA TGTGCCAGTAGTAGCGGCGGGACCCTTCGGGAGCAGTACTTC. Translation gives CASSSGGTLREQYF. The chain employs TRBV19 and TRBJ2-7; D might be TRBD2 (6 bases). Trimming left V 4 bases short and J 7 bases short, with 17 bases between. CDR3 length equals 14 residues. The germline V gene has CDR1 LNHDA and CDR2 SQIVND (reference sequence).

The chain carries TRBV4-3 and TRBJ2-5, with D possibly matching TRBD2 (5 bases). This CDR3 comprises 16 residues. Germline CDR1 LGHNA, CDR2 YSLEER. V was shortened by 0 bases and J by 5 bases, with 16 bases between the two germline ends. The chain's CDR3 is CASSQEGPGPGETQYF. The DNA of the CDR3 is TGCGCCAGCAGCCAAGAAGGGCCCGGGCCGGGGGAGACCCAGTACTTC.

This chain connects TRBV28 to TRBJ2-1; 12 nucleotides align to TRBD2. Germline CDR1 and CDR2: MDHEN and SYDVKM. V dropped 8 bases and J dropped 9; count of bases not matched to a gene: 11. The CDR3 contains 15 residues. The CDR3 bases are TGTGCCAGCGAGGGTGGTGGACTAGCGGGAATTGAGCAGTTCTTC. Translation gives CASEGGGLAGIEQFF.

The chain links TRBV28 to TRBJ1-1; no reliable D call. Germline lookup yields CDR1 MDHEN and CDR2 SYDVKM. V was trimmed by 2 bases and J by 7 bases, leaving 11 bases between them. The CDR3 length is 13 residues. In nucleotides, the CDR3 is TGTGCCAGCAGTTTACCAGTCCAGTATGAAGCTTTCTTT. As protein: CASSLPVQYEAFF.

This rearrangement joins TRBV27 to TRBJ1-1; possibly TRBD1 for D (5 bases). From germline, CDR1 is MNHEY and CDR2 SMNVEV (reference sequence). The CDR3 spans 15 residues. Trimming pared 6 bases from V and 3 bases from J, leaving 17 bases between. The CDR3 loop is CASSPWGGGDTEAFF. CDR3 DNA sequence: TGTGCCAGCAGCCCCTGGGGGGGTGGGGACACTGAAGCTTTCTTT.

This clone was picked up many times. The rearrangement joins TRBV29-1 to TRBJ1-1; possible D gene TRBD1, 5 bases. V was clipped by 5 bases and J by 8 bases, with 12 bases between them. CDR3 length: 11 residues. Germline V gene data show CDR1 as SQVTM and CDR2 as ANQGSEA. CDR3 amino acids: CSVRDGGEAFF. The CDR3, as DNA: TGCAGCGTTCGGGACGGGGGGGAAGCTTTCTTT. The whole variable domain, filled in from reference TRBV29-1 and TRBJ1-1, reads SAVISQKPSRDICQRGTSLTIQCQVDSQVTMMFWYRQQPGQSLTLIATANQGSEATYESGFVIDKFPISRPNLTFSTLTVSNMSPEDSSIYLCSVRDGGEAFFGQGTRLTVV.

The rearrangement links TRBV6-5 to TRBJ1-3; D remains unclear. Germline CDR1 is MNHEY and CDR2 is SVGAGI. The germline V and J ends were trimmed by 6 bases and 6 bases, with 15 bases remaining between them. The CDR3 is made up of 14 amino acids. Here the CDR3 reads CASSLSWRENTIYF. CDR3 sequence (DNA): TGTGCCAGCAGCCTCTCTTGGAGGGAAAACACCATATATTTT.

Remarks on this clone: The germline gene is not matched at one end of the junction; a read error may be the cause. This sequence joins TRBV10-3 and TRBJ2-2; TRBD2 matches at 14 bases. The length of the CDR3 is 16 residues. Germline values: CDR1 ENHRY, CDR2 SYGVKD. The chain's CDR3 is CAIRPGTSGSTEELFF. The CDR3 DNA reads TGTGCCATCAGACCCGGGACTAGCGGGAGCACCGAGGAGCTGTTTTTT.

The chain combines TRBV5-4 with TRBJ1-2; D uncertain. Germline values: CDR1 SGHNT, CDR2 YYREEE (reference sequence). Trimming left V 4 bases short and J 3 bases short, with 10 bases between. This CDR3 is built from 13 residues. In DNA form, the CDR3 reads TGTGCCAGCAGCCCGGCGAGGTACTATGGCTACACCTTC. Translating it yields CASSPARYYGYTF.

The rearrangement uses TRBV13 and TRBJ1-4; the D gene is possibly TRBD1 (5 bases). V lost 1 base, J lost 7 bases, and 13 bases lay in between. Germline assignment: CDR1 PRHDT and CDR2 FYEKMQ (reference sequence). This CDR3 is 15 amino acids long. The CDR3 bases are TGTGCCAGCAGCTTAGAGGGGATAGGGGTTGAAAAACTGTTTTTT. This encodes CASSLEGIGVEKLFF.

The sample holds one count of this clone. This sequence joins TRBV29-1 and TRBJ1-1, with 8 nucleotides matching TRBD1. Looked up from germline, CDR1 is SQVTM and CDR2 is ANQGSEA. V was pared by 6 bases and J by 2 bases, with 14 bases of the junction left unmatched. The CDR3 length is 16 residues. The chain's CDR3 is CSVTDRALRLNTEAFF. The CDR3 DNA sequence: TGCAGCGTCACGGACAGGGCCCTGAGATTAAACACTGAAGCTTTCTTT.

The chain's CDR3 is CASSRTSGAYNEQFF. The CDR3 DNA follows: TGTGCCAGCAGCAGGACTAGCGGGGCCTACAATGAGCAGTTCTTC. The chain is built from TRBV28 and TRBJ2-1, with 12 bases fitting TRBD2. The CDR3 runs to 15 residues. Trimming took 6 bases from V and 2 from J; bases not matched to a gene: 2. In germline, CDR1 is MDHEN, CDR2 SYDVKM.

The rearrangement joins TRBV15 to TRBJ2-3; D might be TRBD2 (6 bases). The V end was cut by 0 bases, the J end by 0 bases, with 16 bases between. The germline V gene has CDR1 LNHNV and CDR2 YYDKDF (reference sequence). The CDR3 runs to 18 residues. This CDR3 reads CATSRDAVGLISTDTQYF. CDR3 coding DNA: TGTGCCACCAGCAGAGATGCGGTGGGACTGATTAGCACAGATACGCAGTATTTT.